The clone carrying this T cell receptor beta chain has ten or more counts. The target antigen is unknown. J gave up 3 bases and V 1 base, and 9 bases lay outside the gene matches. This CDR3 region has 15 residues. The germline gives CDR1 DFQATT, CDR2 SNEGSKA (reference sequence). This entry is derived from a study of response to subunit inactivated influenza vaccine. The study, taken as a whole, reports: Authors suggested seasonal influenza vaccinations each recruit few new T cells.

TCRdb reprocessed the RT-PCR reads with MiXCR, giving one entry per CDR3 protein. Of roughly 780,000 distinct CDR3 sequences in the sample, around a sixth were seen once. The V call is TRBV20-1, the J call TRBJ2-7; 7 positions match TRBD2. This TCR derives from a man aged 50 to 60 who received an inactivated influenza vaccine. The specimen comprised PBMCs from blood, sampled roughly 5 days after vaccination. The CDR3 reads CSARGGGSTRYEQYF. The CDR3 DNA reads as TGCAGTGCTAGAGGGGGCGGGAGTACTCGCTACGAGCAGTACTTC.